The 12 T cell receptor beta chains listed next were all sequenced from one sample in a study of cytomegalovirus exposure and HLA in healthy donors. 13 Jbeta primers and 60 Vbeta primers were used for the PCR. The protocol was immunoSEQ multiplex PCR, while the TCRdb copy is restricted to in-frame clones and leaves out a portion. Among fewer than 200,000 clones listed, approximately 80% were seen once. The sample was PBMCs. The receptors originated from a female donor in good health and CMV-seronegative.

The gene calls are TRBV7-6 and TRBJ2-1; 7 bases align to TRBD2. The CDR3 totals 14 residues. V lost 5 bases and J lost 6; bases outside the gene matches: 7. CDR1 and CDR2 from the germline V gene are SGHVS and FNYEAQ. The CDR3 DNA reads as TGTGCCAGCAGCCCGGGAGGCTACTCCAATGAGCAGTTCTTC. Its protein is CASSPGGYSNEQFF. Full variable domain (missing parts from reference TRBV7-6 and TRBJ2-1): GAGVSQSPRYKVTKRGQDVALRCDPISGHVSLYWYRQALGQGPEFLTYFNYEAQQDKSGLPNDRFSAERPEGSISTLTIQRTEQRDSAMYRCASSPGGYSNEQFFGPGTRLTVL.

The gene calls are TRBV27 and TRBJ1-5; 7 positions agree with TRBD1. The CDR3 is 13 residues long. V trimming: 3 bases; J trimming: 7 bases; junction bases outside the gene matches: 3. CDR1 is MNHEY and CDR2 is SMNVEV in the germline V gene (reference sequence). The CDR3 here is CASSLTGKQPQHF. In nucleotides, the CDR3 is TGTGCCAGCAGTTTGACAGGGAAGCAGCCCCAGCATTTT.

J is TRBJ2-3 and V is TRBV9; the D gene is possibly TRBD1 (6 bases). V lost 4 bases and J 1 base, leaving 10 bases between the germline ends. The length of the CDR3 is 14 residues. Germline-derived CDR1 and CDR2 are SGDLS and YYNGEE. CDR3 in DNA: TGTGCCAGCAGCCCTCGGACAGGCACAGATACGCAGTATTTT. Its protein is CASSPRTGTDTQYF.

This clone was seen only once. This chain connects TRBV7-3 to TRBJ2-1, with a possible D match to TRBD2 (6 bases). Deletions cut 8 bases from V and 6 bases from J, with 14 bases between. Germline V gene lookup returns CDR1 SGHTA and CDR2 FQGTGA. The CDR3 contains 13 residues. In DNA, the CDR3 is TGTGCCAGCGCGGGAATAGATCGCAATGAGCAGTTCTTC. This codes for CASAGIDRNEQFF.

The chain joins TRBV5-6 to TRBJ2-7; no definite D call. This CDR3 spans 12 amino acids. The germline V gene encodes CDR1 SGHDT and CDR2 YYEEEE. The V gene lost 0 bases and the J gene lost 3 bases, with 4 bases spanning the gap. The CDR3 here is CASSLDGYEQYF. The CDR3 DNA reads as TGTGCCAGCAGCTTGGACGGCTACGAGCAGTACTTC.

The V gene is TRBV10-3, the J gene TRBJ2-1, with 7 positions matching TRBD2. The V gene end was trimmed by 0 bases and the J gene end by 6 bases; junction bases not matched to a gene: 2. CDR1 and CDR2 (germline): ENHRY, SYGVKD. The length of the CDR3 is 14 residues. Here the CDR3 DNA reads TGTGCCATCAGTGAGTCCTTAGCGGGCAATGAGCAGTTCTTC. Translating gives CAISESLAGNEQFF.

The chain combines TRBV7-6 with TRBJ2-7, with 8 bases identical to TRBD1. CDR3 length: 17 residues. Trimming cost V 5 bases and J 3 bases; bases outside gene matches: 15. Germline lookup yields CDR1 SGHVS and CDR2 FNYEAQ. The DNA for the CDR3 is TGTGCCAGCAGCCGAAGACAGGGGACAACGAGCAACTACGAGCAGTACTTC. Protein sequence: CASSRRQGTTSNYEQYF.

The chain joins TRBV5-6 to TRBJ2-1, with 8 bases that match TRBD2. CDR1 is SGHDT and CDR2 is YYEEEE in the germline V gene. The J segment lost 9 bases and the V segment lost 2 bases, leaving 7 bases of the junction unmatched. This CDR3 is built from 14 residues. CDR3 amino acids: CASSFPGGPLEQFF. The CDR3 coding sequence is TGTGCCAGCAGCTTTCCGGGAGGGCCGCTTGAGCAGTTCTTC.

V gene TRBV29-1 combines with J gene TRBJ2-1; tentatively, D is TRBD2 (6 bases). The CDR3 runs 15 residues. Per germline, CDR1 SQVTM and CDR2 ANQGSEA. V was trimmed by 7 bases and J by 4 bases, leaving 20 bases between them. The CDR3: CSAHGWRDVYNEQFF. CDR3 sequence (DNA): TGCAGCGCCCATGGGTGGCGGGACGTTTACAATGAGCAGTTCTTC.

The chain joins TRBV2 to TRBJ1-1, with 7 bases lining up with TRBD1. The trim removed 2 bases at V and 4 bases at J, leaving 1 base unmatched. The CDR3 is 13 amino acids. Germline CDR1 and CDR2: SNHLY and FYNNEI. The CDR3 DNA reads TGTGCCAGCAGTGAACCAGGGGGCACTGAAGCTTTCTTT. Translated: CASSEPGGTEAFF.

The rearrangement joins TRBV5-1 to TRBJ2-5; D is perhaps TRBD1 (7 bases). V lost 6 bases and J 3 bases, leaving 15 bases between the germline ends. There are 14 residues in the CDR3. Germline loops: CDR1 SGHRS, CDR2 YFSETQ. CDR3 DNA: TGCGCCAGCACCCTAGGCGGGACAGAAGAGACCCAGTACTTC. Amino acids: CASTLGGTEETQYF.

This chain connects TRBV6-1 to TRBJ1-1; 11 bases are a match to TRBD1. V lost 4 bases and J lost 6; bases outside the gene matches: 16. Per germline, CDR1 MNHNS and CDR2 SASEGT. This CDR3 region has 18 residues. The CDR3 reads CASSASRDRGGGHAEAFF. The CDR3 DNA reads TGTGCCAGCAGTGCGTCCCGGGACAGGGGGGGAGGGCACGCTGAAGCTTTCTTT.